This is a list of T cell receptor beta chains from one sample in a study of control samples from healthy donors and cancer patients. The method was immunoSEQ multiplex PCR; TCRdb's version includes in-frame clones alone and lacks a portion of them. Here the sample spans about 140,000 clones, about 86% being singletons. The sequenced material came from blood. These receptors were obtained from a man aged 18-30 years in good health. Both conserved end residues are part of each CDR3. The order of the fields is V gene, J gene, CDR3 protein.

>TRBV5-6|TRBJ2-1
CASSFRGGDSYNEQFF
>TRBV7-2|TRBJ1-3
CASSLGLGFGNTIYF
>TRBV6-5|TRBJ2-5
CASSTHGQGRKTQYF
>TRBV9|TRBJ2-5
CASSVGQRGYQETQYF
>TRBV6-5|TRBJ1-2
CASRNRQGSYGYTF
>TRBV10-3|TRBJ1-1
CAIRDSWTNTEAFF
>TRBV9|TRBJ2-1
CASSVDNTINEQFF
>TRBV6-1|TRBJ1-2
CASSEVGTDFYGYTF
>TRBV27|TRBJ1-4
CASRPSGATNEKLFF
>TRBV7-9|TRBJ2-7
CASSLEDRGWDEQYF
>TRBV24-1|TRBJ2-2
CATAGGTGDTGELFF
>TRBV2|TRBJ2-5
CASRRVQQETQYF
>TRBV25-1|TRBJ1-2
CASSDEPGQGTDGYTF
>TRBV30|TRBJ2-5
CAWRGSGGTQETQYF
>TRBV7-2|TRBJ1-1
CASSTIKKTEAFF
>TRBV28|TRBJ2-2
CASSSPGVWHTGELFF
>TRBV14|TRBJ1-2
CASSQDLGQGKVGYTF
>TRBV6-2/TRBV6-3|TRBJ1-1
CASSRGLVAEAFF